The entry that follows covers one TCR beta chain sequence. These data originate in a study of blood T cell repertoires in COVID-19. Overall study: Samples representing acute and convalescent COVID-19 were sourced from the United States, Italy and Spain. T cells, B-cell-depleted T cells, or PBMCs provided the cDNA or gDNA that served as material.

Source study methods: Nucleated cell counts were estimated from reference gene primer amplification. TCRdb keeps only in-frame clones here, not all; method: immunoSEQ multiplex PCR. V, J and clone size are taken as reported in that table, and D and trimming were inferred from the DNA itself. This sample has about 170,000 clones, with around four fifths found just once. The CDR3 runs 14 residues. CDR1 and CDR2 (germline): MDHEN, SYDVKM. V was shortened by 5 bases and J by 5 bases, with 12 bases between the two germline ends. The specimen was peripheral blood. The TCR sequence derives from an elderly woman with active or convalescent COVID-19. The V call is TRBV28, the J call TRBJ1-4; possible D gene TRBD1, 6 bases. CDR3 region: CASSPTGKNEKLFF. Here the CDR3 DNA reads TGTGCCAGCAGTCCCACAGGGAAGAATGAAAAACTGTTTTTT.